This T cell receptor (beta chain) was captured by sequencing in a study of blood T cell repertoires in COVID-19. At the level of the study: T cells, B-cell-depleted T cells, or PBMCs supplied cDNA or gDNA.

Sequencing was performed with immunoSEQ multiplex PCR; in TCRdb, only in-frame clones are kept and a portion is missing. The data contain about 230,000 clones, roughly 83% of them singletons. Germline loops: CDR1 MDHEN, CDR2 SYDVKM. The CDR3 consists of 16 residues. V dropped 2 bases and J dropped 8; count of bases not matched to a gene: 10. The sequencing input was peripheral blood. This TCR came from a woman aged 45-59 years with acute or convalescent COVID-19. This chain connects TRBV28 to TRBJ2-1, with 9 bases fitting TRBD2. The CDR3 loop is CASSLVAGASLDEQFF. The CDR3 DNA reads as TGTGCCAGCAGTTTAGTAGCGGGAGCTTCTTTAGATGAGCAGTTCTTC. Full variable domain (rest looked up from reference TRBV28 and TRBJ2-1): DVKVTQSSRYLVKRTGEKVFLECVQDMDHENMFWYRQDPGLGLRLIYFSYDVKMKEKGDIPEGYSVSREKKERFSLILESASTNQTSMYLCASSLVAGASLDEQFFGPGTRLTVL.